This T cell receptor beta chain was identified during a study of blood T cell repertoires in COVID-19. Assay: immunoSEQ multiplex PCR; the TCRdb copy retains only in-frame clones and omits some. The repertoire includes 31,000 or so clones, 89% of them detected once, and 25% to 35% sits in the top ten. This TCR derives from a man older than 75 with acute or convalescent COVID-19. Sequences were obtained from peripheral blood.

CDR3 loop: CASSGVREGNQPQHF. CDR3 nucleotides: TGTGCCAGCAGTGGGGTCAGGGAGGGAAATCAGCCCCAGCATTTT. The V call is TRBV2, the J call TRBJ1-5; a possible D gene is TRBD1 (5 bases). This CDR3 has 15 residues. In germline, CDR1 is SNHLY, CDR2 FYNNEI. The germline V and J ends were trimmed by 4 bases and 4 bases, with 14 bases remaining between them.